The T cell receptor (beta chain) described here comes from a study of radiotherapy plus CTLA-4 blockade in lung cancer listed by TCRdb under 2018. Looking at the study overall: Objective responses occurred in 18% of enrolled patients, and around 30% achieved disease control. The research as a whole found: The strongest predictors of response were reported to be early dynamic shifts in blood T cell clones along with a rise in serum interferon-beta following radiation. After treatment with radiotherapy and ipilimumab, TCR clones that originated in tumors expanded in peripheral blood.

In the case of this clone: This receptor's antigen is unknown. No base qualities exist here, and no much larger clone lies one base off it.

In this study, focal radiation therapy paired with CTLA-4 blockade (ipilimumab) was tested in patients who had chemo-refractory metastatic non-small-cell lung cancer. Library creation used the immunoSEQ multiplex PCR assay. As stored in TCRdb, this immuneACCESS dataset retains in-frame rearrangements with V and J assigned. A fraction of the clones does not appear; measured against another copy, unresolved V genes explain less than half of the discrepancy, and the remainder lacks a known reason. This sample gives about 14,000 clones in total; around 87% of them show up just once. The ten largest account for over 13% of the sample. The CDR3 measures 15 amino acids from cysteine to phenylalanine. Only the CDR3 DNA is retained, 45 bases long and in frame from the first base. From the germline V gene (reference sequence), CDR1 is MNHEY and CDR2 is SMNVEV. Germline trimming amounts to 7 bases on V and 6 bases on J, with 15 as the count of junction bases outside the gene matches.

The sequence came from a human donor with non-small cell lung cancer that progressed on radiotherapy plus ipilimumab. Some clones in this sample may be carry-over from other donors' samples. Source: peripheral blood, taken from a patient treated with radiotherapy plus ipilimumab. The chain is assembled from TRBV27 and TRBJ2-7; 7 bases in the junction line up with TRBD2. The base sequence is TGTGCCAGCACCCCCGGAGCGGGGCTAACAATCGAGCAGTACTTC. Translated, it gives CASTPGAGLTIEQYF.